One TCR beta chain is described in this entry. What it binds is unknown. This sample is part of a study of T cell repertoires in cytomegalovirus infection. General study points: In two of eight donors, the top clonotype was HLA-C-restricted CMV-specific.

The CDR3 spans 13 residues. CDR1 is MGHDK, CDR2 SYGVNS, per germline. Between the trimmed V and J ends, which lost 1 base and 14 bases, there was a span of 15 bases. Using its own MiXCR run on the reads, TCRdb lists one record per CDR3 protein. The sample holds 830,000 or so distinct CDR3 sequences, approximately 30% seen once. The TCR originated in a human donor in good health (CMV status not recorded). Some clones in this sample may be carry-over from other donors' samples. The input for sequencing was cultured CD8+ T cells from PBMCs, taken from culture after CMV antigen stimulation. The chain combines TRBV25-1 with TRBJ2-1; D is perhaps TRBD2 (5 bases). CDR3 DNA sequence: TGTGCCAGCAGTGAATGGGGAGCGGCTCCAGAGTTCTTC. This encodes CASSEWGAAPEFF.